This T cell receptor (beta chain) was obtained from a study of Ad26.COV2.S vaccination and SARS-CoV-2 variants. Treatment specified: 15 to 20 received Ad26.COV2.S at low or high dose, single or two shots; about five received placebo; per-sample allocation not given. The samples were gathered on day 63 after the first injection of vaccine or placebo. This CDR3 is 15 amino acids long. CDR1 SGHNT and CDR2 YENEEA come from the germline V gene. V lost 5 bases and J lost 9; bases outside the gene matches: 13. The data were produced by immunoSEQ multiplex PCR, yet TCRdb's version contains in-frame clones alone and is incomplete. Found here are about 680,000 clones, more than 70% of them singletons; the top ten hold about 1.5%.

Sequences were derived from peripheral blood, sampled in a trial of Ad26.COV2.S vaccine versus placebo. This chain joins TRBV11-3 and TRBJ2-1; 7 bases match TRBD2. This sequence was found in a person between 18 and 60 years old who received the Ad26.COV2.S COVID-19 vaccine or a placebo. CDR3 DNA sequence: TGTGCCAGCAGCCCCTCGACTAGCCTGGGTGCTGAGCAGTTCTTC. It translates to CASSPSTSLGAEQFF. Drawing the rest from reference TRBV11-3 and TRBJ2-1, the complete variable domain is EAGVVQSPRYKIIEKKQPVAFWCNPISGHNTLYWYLQNLGQGPELLIRYENEEAVDDSQLPKDRFSAERLKGVDSTLKIQPAELGDSAVYLCASSPSTSLGAEQFFGPGTRLTVL.